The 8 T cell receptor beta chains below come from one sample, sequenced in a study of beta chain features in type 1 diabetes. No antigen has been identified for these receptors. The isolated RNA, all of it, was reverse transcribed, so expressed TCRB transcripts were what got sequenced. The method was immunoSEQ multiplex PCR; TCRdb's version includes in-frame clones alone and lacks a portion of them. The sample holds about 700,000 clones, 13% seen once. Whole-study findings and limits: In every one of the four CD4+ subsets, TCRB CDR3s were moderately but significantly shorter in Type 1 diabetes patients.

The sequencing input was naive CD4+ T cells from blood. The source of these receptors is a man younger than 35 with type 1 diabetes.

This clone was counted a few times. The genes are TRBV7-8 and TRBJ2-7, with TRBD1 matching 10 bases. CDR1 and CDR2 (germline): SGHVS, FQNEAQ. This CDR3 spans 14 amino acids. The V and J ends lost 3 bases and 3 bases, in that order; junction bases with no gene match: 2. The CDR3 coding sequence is TGTGCCAGCAGCTTGGGACAGGGGAACTACGAGCAGTACTTC. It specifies CASSLGQGNYEQYF.

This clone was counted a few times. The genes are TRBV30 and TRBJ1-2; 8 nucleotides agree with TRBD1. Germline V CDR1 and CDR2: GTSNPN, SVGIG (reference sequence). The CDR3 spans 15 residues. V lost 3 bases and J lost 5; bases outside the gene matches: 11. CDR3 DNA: TGTGCCTGGAGAAAGGCAGGGGGCGCAGGGTATGGCTACACCTTC. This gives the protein CAWRKAGGAGYGYTF.

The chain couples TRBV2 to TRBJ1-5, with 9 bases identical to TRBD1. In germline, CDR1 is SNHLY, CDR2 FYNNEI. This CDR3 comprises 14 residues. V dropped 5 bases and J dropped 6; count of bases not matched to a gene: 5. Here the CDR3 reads CASSRDRASQPQHF. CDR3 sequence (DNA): TGTGCCAGCAGTCGGGACAGGGCGAGTCAGCCCCAGCATTTT.

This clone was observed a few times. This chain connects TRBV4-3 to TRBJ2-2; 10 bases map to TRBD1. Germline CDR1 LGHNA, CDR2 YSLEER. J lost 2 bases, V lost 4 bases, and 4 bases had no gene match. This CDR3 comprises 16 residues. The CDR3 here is CASSPGQGTNTGELFF. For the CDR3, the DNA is TGCGCCAGCAGCCCGGGACAGGGGACCAACACCGGGGAGCTGTTTTTT.

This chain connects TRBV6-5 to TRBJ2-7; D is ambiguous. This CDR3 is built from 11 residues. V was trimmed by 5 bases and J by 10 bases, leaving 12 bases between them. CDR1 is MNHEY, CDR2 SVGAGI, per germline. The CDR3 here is CASSQLSRQYF. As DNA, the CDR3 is TGTGCCAGCAGTCAACTCAGTCGCCAGTACTTC.

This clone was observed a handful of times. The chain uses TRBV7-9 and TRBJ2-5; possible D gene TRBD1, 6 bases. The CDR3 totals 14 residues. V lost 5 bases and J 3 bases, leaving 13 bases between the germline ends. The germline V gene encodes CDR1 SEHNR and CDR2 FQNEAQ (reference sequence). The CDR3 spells CASSQSWTEETQYF. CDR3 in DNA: TGTGCCAGCAGCCAGAGTTGGACAGAAGAGACCCAGTACTTC.

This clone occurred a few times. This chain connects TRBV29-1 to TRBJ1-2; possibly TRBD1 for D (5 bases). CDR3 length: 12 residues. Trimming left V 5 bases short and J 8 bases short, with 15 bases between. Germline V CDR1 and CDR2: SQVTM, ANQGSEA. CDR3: CSVPGTDQGYTF. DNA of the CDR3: TGCAGCGTTCCCGGGACGGACCAGGGCTACACCTTC.

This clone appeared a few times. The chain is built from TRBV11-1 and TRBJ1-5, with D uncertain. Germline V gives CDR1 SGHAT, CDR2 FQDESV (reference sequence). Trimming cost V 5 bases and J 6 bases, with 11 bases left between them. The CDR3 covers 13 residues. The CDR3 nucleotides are TGTGCCAGCAGCACCACAGAGGGTCAGCCCCAGCATTTT. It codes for CASSTTEGQPQHF.